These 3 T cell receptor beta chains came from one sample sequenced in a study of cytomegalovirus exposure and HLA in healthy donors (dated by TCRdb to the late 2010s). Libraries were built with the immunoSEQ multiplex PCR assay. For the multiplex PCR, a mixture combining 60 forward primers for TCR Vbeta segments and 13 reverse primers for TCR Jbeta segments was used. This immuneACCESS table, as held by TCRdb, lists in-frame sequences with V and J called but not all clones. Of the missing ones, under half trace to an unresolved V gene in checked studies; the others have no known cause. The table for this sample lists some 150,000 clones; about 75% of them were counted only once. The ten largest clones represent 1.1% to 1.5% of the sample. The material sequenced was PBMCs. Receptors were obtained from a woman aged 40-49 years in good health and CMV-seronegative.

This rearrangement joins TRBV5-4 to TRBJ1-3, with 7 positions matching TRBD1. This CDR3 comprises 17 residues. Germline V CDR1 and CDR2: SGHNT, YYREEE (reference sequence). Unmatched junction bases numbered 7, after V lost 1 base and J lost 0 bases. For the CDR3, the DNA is TGTGCCAGCAGCTTGAACGTAGGGGGCTTCTCTGGAAACACCATATATTTT. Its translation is CASSLNVGGFSGNTIYF.

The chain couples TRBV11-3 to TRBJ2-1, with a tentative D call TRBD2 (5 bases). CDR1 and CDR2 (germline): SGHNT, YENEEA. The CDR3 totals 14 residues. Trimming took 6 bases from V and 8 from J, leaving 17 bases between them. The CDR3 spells CASSSSPREHEQFF. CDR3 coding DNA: TGTGCCAGCAGTTCATCTCCTAGGGAGCATGAGCAGTTCTTC.

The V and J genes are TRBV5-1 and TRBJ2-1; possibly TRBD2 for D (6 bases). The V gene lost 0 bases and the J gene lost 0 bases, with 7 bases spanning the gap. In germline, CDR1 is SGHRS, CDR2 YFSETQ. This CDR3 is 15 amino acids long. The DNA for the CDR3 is TGCGCCAGCAGCTTGGCGACTAGCTCCTACAATGAGCAGTTCTTC. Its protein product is CASSLATSSYNEQFF.